This paragraph covers one T cell receptor beta chain sequence. The germline V and J ends were trimmed by 10 bases and 0 bases, with 15 bases remaining between them. The CDR3 is 14 residues long. The germline V gene encodes CDR1 LNHDA and CDR2 SQIVND (reference sequence). The data were obtained in a study of T-cell reconstitution after alpha-beta-depleted transplantation in children. As it was prepared, the TCRbeta library received unique molecular identifiers. TCRdb reanalysed the PCR reads using MiXCR and keeps one entry per CDR3 protein. The top ten hold about 5.4% of the sample, which has around 500,000 distinct CDR3 sequences, roughly an eighth seen once.

This material consisted of PBMCs from the stem cell graft donor, taken from the stem cell graft. This receptor was obtained from a human donor who donated a stem cell graft to a child with combined immunodeficiency. The chain carries TRBV19 and TRBJ1-1, with D unclear. The CDR3 protein is CATKQGSMNTEAFF. CDR3 nucleotide sequence: TGTGCCACCAAACAAGGTTCTATGAACACTGAAGCTTTCTTT.